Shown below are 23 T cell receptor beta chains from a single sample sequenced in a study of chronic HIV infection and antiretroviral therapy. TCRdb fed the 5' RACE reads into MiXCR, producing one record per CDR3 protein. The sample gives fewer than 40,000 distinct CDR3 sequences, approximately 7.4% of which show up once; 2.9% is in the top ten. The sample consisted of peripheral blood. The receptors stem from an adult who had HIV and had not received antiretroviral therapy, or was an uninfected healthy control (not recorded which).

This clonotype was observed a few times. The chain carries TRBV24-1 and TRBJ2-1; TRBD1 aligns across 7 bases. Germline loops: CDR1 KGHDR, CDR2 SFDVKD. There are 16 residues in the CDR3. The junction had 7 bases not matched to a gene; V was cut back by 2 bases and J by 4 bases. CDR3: CATSDYQQGTYNEQFF. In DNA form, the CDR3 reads TGTGCCACCAGTGATTATCAACAGGGGACATACAATGAGCAGTTCTTC.

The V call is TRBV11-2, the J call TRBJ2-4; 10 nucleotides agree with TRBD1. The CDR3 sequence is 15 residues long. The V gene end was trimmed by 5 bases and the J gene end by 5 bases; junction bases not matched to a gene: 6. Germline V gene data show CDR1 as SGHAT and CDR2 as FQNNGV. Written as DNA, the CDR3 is TGTGCCAGCAGCCTTGACAGGGGGCCTCAAAACATTCAGTACTTC. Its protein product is CASSLDRGPQNIQYF.

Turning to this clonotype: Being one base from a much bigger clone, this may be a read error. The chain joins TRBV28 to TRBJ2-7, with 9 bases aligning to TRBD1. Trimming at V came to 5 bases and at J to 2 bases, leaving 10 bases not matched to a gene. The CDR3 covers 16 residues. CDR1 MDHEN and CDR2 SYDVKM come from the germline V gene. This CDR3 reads CASSPSTGGRPYEQYF. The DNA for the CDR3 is TGTGCCAGCAGTCCTTCGACAGGGGGGCGACCCTACGAGCAGTACTTC.

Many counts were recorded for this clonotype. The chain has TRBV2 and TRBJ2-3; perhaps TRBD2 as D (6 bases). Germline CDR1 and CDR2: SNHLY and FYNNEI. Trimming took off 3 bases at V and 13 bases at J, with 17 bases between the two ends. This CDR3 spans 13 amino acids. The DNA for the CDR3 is TGTGCCAGCAGTGATGGCCCCGGGACTGGAAAGTATTTT. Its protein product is CASSDGPGTGKYF.

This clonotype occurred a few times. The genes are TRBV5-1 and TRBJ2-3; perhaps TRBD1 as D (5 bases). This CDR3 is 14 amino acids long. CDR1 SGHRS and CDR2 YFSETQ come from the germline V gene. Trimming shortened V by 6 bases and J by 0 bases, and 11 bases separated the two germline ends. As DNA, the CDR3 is TGCGCCAGCAAGTTCAGGGCAAGCACAGATACGCAGTATTTT. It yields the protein CASKFRASTDTQYF.

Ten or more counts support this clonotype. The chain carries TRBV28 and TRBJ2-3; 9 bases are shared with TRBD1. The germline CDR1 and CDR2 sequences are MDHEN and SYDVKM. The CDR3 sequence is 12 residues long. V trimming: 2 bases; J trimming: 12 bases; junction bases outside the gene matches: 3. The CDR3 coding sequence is TGTGCCAGCAGTTTAATGGACAGGGGACAGTATTTT. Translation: CASSLMDRGQYF.

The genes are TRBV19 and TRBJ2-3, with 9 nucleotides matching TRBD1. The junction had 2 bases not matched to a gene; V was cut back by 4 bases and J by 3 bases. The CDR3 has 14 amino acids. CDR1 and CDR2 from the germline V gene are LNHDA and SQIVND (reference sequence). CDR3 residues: CASSNRGRTDTQYF. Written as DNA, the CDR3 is TGTGCCAGTAGTAACAGGGGGCGTACAGATACGCAGTATTTT.

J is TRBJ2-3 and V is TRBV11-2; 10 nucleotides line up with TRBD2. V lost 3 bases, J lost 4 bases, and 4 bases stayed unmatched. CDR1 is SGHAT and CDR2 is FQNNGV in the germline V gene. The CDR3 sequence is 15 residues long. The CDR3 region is CASSFSSGSADTQYF. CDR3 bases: TGTGCCAGCAGCTTTTCTAGCGGGAGCGCAGATACGCAGTATTTT.

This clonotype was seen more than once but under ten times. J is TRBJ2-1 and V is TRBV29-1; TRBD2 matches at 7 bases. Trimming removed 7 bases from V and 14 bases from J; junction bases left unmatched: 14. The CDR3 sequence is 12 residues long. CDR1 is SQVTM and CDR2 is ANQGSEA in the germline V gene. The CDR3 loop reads CSGINSGREEFF. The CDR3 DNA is TGCAGCGGGATAAATAGCGGACGGGAGGAGTTCTTC.

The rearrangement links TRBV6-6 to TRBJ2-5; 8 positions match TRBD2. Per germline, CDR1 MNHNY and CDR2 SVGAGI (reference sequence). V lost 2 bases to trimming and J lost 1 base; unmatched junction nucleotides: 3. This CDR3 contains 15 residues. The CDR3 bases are TGTGCCAGCAGTTACCCGAGCGGGGGCCAAGAGACCCAGTACTTC. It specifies CASSYPSGGQETQYF.

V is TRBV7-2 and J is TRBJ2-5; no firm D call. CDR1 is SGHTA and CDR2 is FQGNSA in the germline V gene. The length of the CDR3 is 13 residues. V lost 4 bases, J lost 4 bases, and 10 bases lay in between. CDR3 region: CASSSQPGETQYF. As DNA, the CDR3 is TGTGCCAGCAGCTCACAACCCGGAGAGACCCAGTACTTC.

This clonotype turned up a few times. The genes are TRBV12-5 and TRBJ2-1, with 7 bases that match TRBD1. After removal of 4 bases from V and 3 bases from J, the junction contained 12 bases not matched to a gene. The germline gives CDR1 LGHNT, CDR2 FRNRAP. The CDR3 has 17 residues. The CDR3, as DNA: TGTGCTAGTGGTTCAACCTTAACAGGGGAAGACTACAATGAGCAGTTCTTC. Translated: CASGSTLTGEDYNEQFF.

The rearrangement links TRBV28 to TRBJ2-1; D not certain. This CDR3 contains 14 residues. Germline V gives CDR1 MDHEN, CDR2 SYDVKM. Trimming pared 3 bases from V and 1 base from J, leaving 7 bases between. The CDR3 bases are TGTGCCAGCAGTTTCCTGGGATCCTACAATGAGCAGTTCTTC. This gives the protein CASSFLGSYNEQFF.

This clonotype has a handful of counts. CDR3 amino acids: CASSLGGVQGAQHF. CDR3 DNA sequence: TGTGCCAGCAGCTTAGGAGGGGTTCAAGGGGCCCAGCATTTT. V is TRBV7-2 and J is TRBJ1-5, with D perhaps matching TRBD1 (5 bases). V was clipped by 1 base and J by 11 bases, with 15 bases between them. Per the germline V gene, CDR1 is SGHTA and CDR2 is FQGNSA. This CDR3 region has 14 residues.

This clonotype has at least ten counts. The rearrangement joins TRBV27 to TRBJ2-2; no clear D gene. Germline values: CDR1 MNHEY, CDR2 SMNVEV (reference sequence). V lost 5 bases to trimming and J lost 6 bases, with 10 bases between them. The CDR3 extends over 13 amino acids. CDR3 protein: CASSIRVPGELFF. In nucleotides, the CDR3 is TGTGCCAGCAGTATTAGGGTCCCCGGGGAGCTGTTTTTT.

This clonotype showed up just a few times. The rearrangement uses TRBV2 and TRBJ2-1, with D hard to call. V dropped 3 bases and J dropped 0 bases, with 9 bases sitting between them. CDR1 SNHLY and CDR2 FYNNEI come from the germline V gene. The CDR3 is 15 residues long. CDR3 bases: TGTGCCAGCAGTGATAGTCCGGGCTCCTACAATGAGCAGTTCTTC. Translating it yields CASSDSPGSYNEQFF.

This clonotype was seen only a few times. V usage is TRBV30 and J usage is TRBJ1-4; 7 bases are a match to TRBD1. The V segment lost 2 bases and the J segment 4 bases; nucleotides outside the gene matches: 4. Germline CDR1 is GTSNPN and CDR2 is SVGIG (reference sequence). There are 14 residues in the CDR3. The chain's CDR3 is CAWSRTGHNEKLFF. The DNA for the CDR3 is TGTGCCTGGAGTCGGACAGGCCATAATGAAAAACTGTTTTTT.

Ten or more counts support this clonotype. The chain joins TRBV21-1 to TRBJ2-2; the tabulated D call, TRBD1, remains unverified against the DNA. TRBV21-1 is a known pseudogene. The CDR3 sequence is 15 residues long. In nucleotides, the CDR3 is TGTGCCAGCAGCTCTCGGGGAGGGGGCCCCGGGGAGCTGTTTTTT. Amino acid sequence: CASSSRGGGPGELFF.

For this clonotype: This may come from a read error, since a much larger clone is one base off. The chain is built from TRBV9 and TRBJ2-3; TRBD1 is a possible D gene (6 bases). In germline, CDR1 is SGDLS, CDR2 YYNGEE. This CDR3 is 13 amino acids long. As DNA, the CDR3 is TGTGCCTGCAGCATAAACAGGGCCGATACGCAGTATTTT. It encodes CACSINRADTQYF.

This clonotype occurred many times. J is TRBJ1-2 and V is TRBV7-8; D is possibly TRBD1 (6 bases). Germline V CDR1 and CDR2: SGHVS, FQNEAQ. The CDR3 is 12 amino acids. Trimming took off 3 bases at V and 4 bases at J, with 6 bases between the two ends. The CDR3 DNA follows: TGTGCCAGCAGCTTGGGGGCCTATGGCTACACCTTC. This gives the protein CASSLGAYGYTF.

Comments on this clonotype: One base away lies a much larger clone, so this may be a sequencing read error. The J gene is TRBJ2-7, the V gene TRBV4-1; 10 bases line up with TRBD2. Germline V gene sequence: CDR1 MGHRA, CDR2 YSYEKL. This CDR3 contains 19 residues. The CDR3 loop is CASRQEQLAGDRRGYEQYF. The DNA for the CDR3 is TGCGCCAGCAGGCAAGAGCAGCTAGCGGGAGATAGGAGGGGGTACGAGCAGTACTTC.

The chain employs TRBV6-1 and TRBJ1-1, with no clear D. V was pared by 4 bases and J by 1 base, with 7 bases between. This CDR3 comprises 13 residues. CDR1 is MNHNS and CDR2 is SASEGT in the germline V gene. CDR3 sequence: CASSGETNTEAFF. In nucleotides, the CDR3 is TGTGCCAGCAGTGGGGAGACGAACACTGAAGCTTTCTTT.

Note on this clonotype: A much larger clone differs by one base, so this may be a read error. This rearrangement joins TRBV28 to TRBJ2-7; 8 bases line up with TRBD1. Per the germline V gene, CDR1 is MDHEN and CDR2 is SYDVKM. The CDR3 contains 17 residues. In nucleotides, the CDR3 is TGTGCCAGCAGTTTAATTGGGTCGGGACAGGACTCCTACGAGCAGCACTTC. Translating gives CASSLIGSGQDSYEQHF.